Listed here are 27 T cell receptor beta chains from one sample, sequenced in a study of response to subunit inactivated influenza vaccine. TCRdb redid the calling of the RT-PCR reads with MiXCR, one entry per CDR3 protein. The data contain hundreds of thousands of distinct CDR3 sequences, approximately 15% of them singletons. The sequenced sample was PBMCs from blood, obtained 14 days before vaccination. Receptor source: a middle-aged man who received an inactivated influenza vaccine.

The table lists this clonotype with a few counts. V and J are TRBV20-1 and TRBJ2-7; 10 positions match TRBD1. V gave up 5 bases and J gave up 7 bases; unmatched junction bases: 8. Germline loops: CDR1 DFQATT, CDR2 SNEGSKA (reference sequence). The CDR3 consists of 13 residues. The DNA for the CDR3 is TGCAGTGCTGAGGACAGGGGGACGGGTGAGCAGTACTTC. This translates into CSAEDRGTGEQYF.

The gene calls are TRBV10-3 and TRBJ2-7; 7 bases are shared with TRBD1. Unmatched junction bases numbered 7, after V lost 8 bases and J lost 3 bases. The CDR3 covers 13 residues. CDR1 ENHRY and CDR2 SYGVKD come from the germline V gene. CDR3 nucleotide sequence: TGTGCCATCGGACAGGAGAACATCTACGAGCAGTACTTC. Translating gives CAIGQENIYEQYF.

The chain joins TRBV6-1 to TRBJ1-2; D remains unclear. Germline assignment: CDR1 MNHNS and CDR2 SASEGT. V dropped 6 bases and J dropped 8 bases, with 13 bases sitting between them. The CDR3 consists of 12 residues. As DNA, the CDR3 is TGTGCCAGCAGCATGGACCGACCCGGCTACACCTTC. Translating gives CASSMDRPGYTF.

Only a few counts were recorded for this clonotype. The chain's CDR3 is CASRTGNPGETQYF. DNA of the CDR3: TGTGCCAGCAGAACAGGGAACCCCGGAGAGACCCAGTACTTC. The rearrangement links TRBV6-1 to TRBJ2-5, with D possibly matching TRBD1 (6 bases). The CDR3 is 14 residues long. Germline CDR1 is MNHNS and CDR2 is SASEGT. Trimming stripped 6 bases from V and 4 bases from J, with 15 bases between.

The V call is TRBV4-1, the J call TRBJ1-2, with TRBD1 as a possible D gene (6 bases). V shed 1 base and J shed 4 bases, with 13 bases lying between them. The CDR3 is 15 amino acids. Germline CDR1 is MGHRA and CDR2 is YSYEKL. The DNA for the CDR3 is TGCGCCAGCAGCCAAGCAGGAGGGGGAGTCTATGGCTACACCTTC. Translated, it gives CASSQAGGGVYGYTF.

The count of this clonotype is one. The rearrangement uses TRBV29-1 and TRBJ2-5; the match to TRBD1 covers 10 bases. Germline V lookup: CDR1 SQVTM, CDR2 ANQGSEA. This CDR3 has 14 residues. V shed 4 bases and J 3 bases; nucleotides not matched to a gene: 5. CDR3 DNA: TGCAGCGTTGGTAAAGGGACAGGGGAAGAGACCCAGTACTTC. Translating it yields CSVGKGTGEETQYF.

The V call is TRBV2, the J call TRBJ2-1; 8 bases match TRBD2. From germline, CDR1 is SNHLY and CDR2 FYNNEI. The CDR3 spans 14 residues. V was pared by 8 bases and J by 0 bases, with 3 bases of the junction left unmatched. The CDR3 region is CASGAGVSYNEQFF. CDR3 nucleotide sequence: TGTGCCAGCGGAGCGGGGGTCTCCTACAATGAGCAGTTCTTC.

The chain joins TRBV24-1 to TRBJ2-5; the match to TRBD1 covers 8 bases. CDR3 length: 14 residues. J was trimmed by 3 bases and V by 3 bases; bases with no gene match: 2. CDR1 and CDR2 from the germline V gene are KGHDR and SFDVKD. In DNA, the CDR3 is TGTGCCACCAGTGATCCGGACAGGGAAGAGACCCAGTACTTC. It codes for CATSDPDREETQYF.

This clonotype has just a few counts. The chain uses TRBV2 and TRBJ2-7, with 8 bases lining up with TRBD1. Germline V lookup: CDR1 SNHLY, CDR2 FYNNEI. V gave up 6 bases and J gave up 0 bases; unmatched junction bases: 10. The CDR3 has 16 residues. CDR3 nucleotides: TGTGCCAGCAGCGACCGACAGGGGACGAGCTCCTACGAGCAGTACTTC. Translated, it gives CASSDRQGTSSYEQYF.

There are a few counts of this clonotype. V is TRBV5-1 and J is TRBJ1-2, with 7 bases identical to TRBD1. V shed 0 bases and J 10 bases; nucleotides not matched to a gene: 6. The CDR3 extends over 13 amino acids. Germline CDR1 reads SGHRS; CDR2 reads YFSETQ. The CDR3: CASSLERQGHYTF. CDR3 sequence (DNA): TGCGCCAGCAGCTTGGAGAGACAGGGTCACTACACCTTC.

This clonotype was seen more than once but under ten times. The V gene is TRBV12-3 or TRBV12-4, the J gene TRBJ2-1; 10 bases agree with TRBD2. The CDR3 has 13 amino acids. V dropped 4 bases and J dropped 10; count of bases not matched to a gene: 4. CDR3 bases: TGTGCCAGCAGTTGGGGTAGCGGGAGGGAGCAGTTCTTC. Translated: CASSWGSGREQFF.

The sample holds a few counts of this clonotype. This sequence joins TRBV28 and TRBJ2-1; D unclear. CDR1 is MDHEN and CDR2 is SYDVKM in the germline V gene. The length of the CDR3 is 13 residues. V dropped 2 bases and J dropped 5 bases, with 7 bases sitting between them. The CDR3 DNA reads TGTGCCAGCAGTTTAATGACCGACAATGAGCAGTTCTTC. This encodes CASSLMTDNEQFF.

The chain has TRBV3-1 and TRBJ2-2; 8 bases align to TRBD1. This CDR3 has 16 residues. Germline trimming cut 6 bases from V and 4 bases from J; bases unmatched to any gene: 10. In germline, CDR1 is LGHDT, CDR2 YNNKEL (reference sequence). CDR3 sequence (DNA): TGTGCCAGCAGAAATACAGGGGGGCTGGGCACCGGGGAGCTGTTTTTT. Its protein product is CASRNTGGLGTGELFF.

The gene calls are TRBV4-3 and TRBJ2-7, with a possible D match to TRBD2 (6 bases). V dropped 0 bases and J dropped 3 bases, with 9 bases sitting between them. Germline-derived CDR1 and CDR2 are LGHNA and YSLEER. This CDR3 contains 14 residues. The chain's CDR3 is CASSQDGGFYEQYF. DNA for the CDR3: TGCGCCAGCAGCCAAGATGGAGGGTTCTACGAGCAGTACTTC.

This rearrangement joins TRBV5-1 to TRBJ2-1; 9 positions match TRBD1. In germline, CDR1 is SGHRS, CDR2 YFSETQ. The V and J ends lost 6 bases and 10 bases, in that order; junction bases with no gene match: 8. The CDR3 is made up of 13 amino acids. The CDR3 DNA reads TGCGCCAGCAACCCGGGACAGGGAAGCGAGCAGTTCTTC. Protein product: CASNPGQGSEQFF. Complete variable domain (other parts from reference TRBV5-1 and TRBJ2-1): KAGVTQTPRYLIKTRGQQVTLSCSPISGHRSVSWYQQTPGQGLQFLFEYFSETQRNKGNFPGRFSGRQFSNSRSEMNVSTLELGDSALYLCASNPGQGSEQFFGPGTRLTVL.

This rearrangement joins TRBV3-1 to TRBJ2-5; D not certain. The V and J ends lost 3 bases and 8 bases respectively, with 10 bases between them. Germline V gene sequence: CDR1 LGHDT, CDR2 YNNKEL (reference sequence). The CDR3 has 12 residues. The DNA of the CDR3 is TGTGCCAGCAGCCAGGCCTTTGTTACCCAGTACTTC. Its protein product is CASSQAFVTQYF.

The genes are TRBV5-5 and TRBJ2-7; TRBD2 aligns across 8 bases. The CDR3 loop spans 14 amino acids. V lost 3 bases to trimming and J lost 3 bases; unmatched junction nucleotides: 5. Germline V gene data show CDR1 as SGHKS and CDR2 as YYEKEE (reference sequence). CDR3 nucleotides: TGTGCCAGCAGCTGGTCGGGGGGGGTCTACGAGCAGTACTTC. Translation gives CASSWSGGVYEQYF.

In its sample, this clonotype was seen once. The chain recombines TRBV28 with TRBJ1-5; 8 nucleotides agree with TRBD1. The CDR3 is 16 amino acids. Germline loops: CDR1 MDHEN, CDR2 SYDVKM. Losses at the gene ends were 2 bases for V and 0 bases for J; bases not matched to a gene: 3. The CDR3 loop reads CASSLLTGASNQPQHF. The CDR3 DNA follows: TGTGCCAGCAGTTTACTGACAGGGGCTAGCAATCAGCCCCAGCATTTT.

This clonotype was seen a few times. The rearrangement links TRBV7-3 to TRBJ2-6; possible D gene TRBD1, 6 bases. The germline V gene encodes CDR1 SGHTA and CDR2 FQGTGA. V lost 4 bases and J lost 2, with 15 bases in between. The CDR3 covers 17 residues. CDR3 region: CASSYGTTTAGANVLTF. In nucleotides, the CDR3 is TGTGCCAGCAGCTACGGGACAACAACCGCTGGGGCCAACGTCCTGACTTTC. Variable domain in full (rest from reference TRBV7-3 and TRBJ2-6): GAGVSQTPSNKVTEKGKYVELRCDPISGHTALYWYRQSLGQGPEFLIYFQGTGAADDSGLPNDRFFAVRPEGSVSTLKIQRTERGDSAVYLCASSYGTTTAGANVLTFGAGSRLTVL.

This clonotype was recorded a few times. The rearrangement joins TRBV7-8 to TRBJ2-1, with TRBD1 identical over 9 bases. Germline V gives CDR1 SGHVS, CDR2 FQNEAQ. The CDR3 is 17 amino acids. The J segment lost 4 bases and the V segment lost 5 bases, leaving 12 bases of the junction unmatched. In DNA form, the CDR3 reads TGTGCCAGCAGCCCCATTAGGTACGGACAGGGGTACAATGAGCAGTTCTTC. This translates into CASSPIRYGQGYNEQFF.

The gene calls are TRBV2 and TRBJ2-1; 7 bases line up with TRBD1. The ends lost 8 bases at V and 9 bases at J; junction bases unmatched: 13. CDR3 size: 14 residues. Looked up from germline, CDR1 is SNHLY and CDR2 is FYNNEI. For the CDR3, the DNA is TGTGCCAGCTCTAGTCAGGGGGAGATGGCTGAGCAGTTCTTC. As protein: CASSSQGEMAEQFF. Based on the CDR3 plus reference TRBV2 and TRBJ2-1, the full variable domain is EPEVTQTPSHQVTQMGQEVILRCVPISNHLYFYWYRQILGQKVEFLVSFYNNEISEKSEIFDDQFSVERPDGSNFTLKIRSTKLEDSAMYFCASSSQGEMAEQFFGPGTRLTVL.

This clonotype was counted only a few times. The chain couples TRBV7-9 to TRBJ2-2, with TRBD1 matching over 7 bases. The CDR3 loop spans 17 amino acids. Germline V gene lookup returns CDR1 SEHNR and CDR2 FQNEAQ (reference sequence). V was pared by 5 bases and J by 0 bases, with 9 bases of the junction left unmatched. The CDR3 coding sequence is TGTGCCAGCAGCGCCCGGACAGGATTCGCGAACACCGGGGAGCTGTTTTTT. Translation: CASSARTGFANTGELFF.

This clonotype came up a few times. This chain links TRBV12-3 or TRBV12-4 with TRBJ1-1; weak D call: TRBD1 (6 bases). The V end lost 5 bases, the J end lost 1 base, and 11 bases lay between the germline ends. CDR3 length: 14 residues. The CDR3 sequence is CASSAGTPNTEAFF. The CDR3 coding sequence is TGTGCCAGCAGTGCCGGGACACCGAACACTGAAGCTTTCTTT.

The chain couples TRBV6-2 or TRBV6-3 to TRBJ2-3; 15 nucleotides line up with TRBD2. Trimming at V came to 2 bases and at J to 0 bases, leaving 9 bases not matched to a gene. Germline assignment: CDR1 MNHEY and CDR2 SVGEGT. This CDR3 is 20 amino acids long. In nucleotides, the CDR3 is TGTGCCAGCAGTTACAGGGGACTAGCGGGGGGAACCACTAGCACAGATACGCAGTATTTT. Amino acids: CASSYRGLAGGTTSTDTQYF.

In this sample, this clonotype turned up a few times. The chain couples TRBV11-2 to TRBJ2-1, with 7 bases fitting TRBD1. CDR3 length equals 16 residues. V lost 3 bases to trimming and J lost 6 bases; unmatched junction nucleotides: 11. The germline V gene encodes CDR1 SGHAT and CDR2 FQNNGV. CDR3 loop: CASSFAPGQRTNEQFF. CDR3 nucleotide sequence: TGTGCCAGCAGCTTTGCTCCGGGACAGAGGACCAATGAGCAGTTCTTC.

This chain uses TRBV6-1 with TRBJ2-1; D gene unclear. The V and J ends lost 0 bases and 8 bases respectively, with 17 bases between them. This CDR3 is 16 amino acids long. Germline-derived CDR1 and CDR2 are MNHNS and SASEGT. The CDR3 sequence: CASSEARQVIFDEQFF. The DNA of the CDR3 is TGTGCCAGCAGTGAAGCACGGCAGGTTATTTTCGATGAGCAGTTCTTC.

This chain connects TRBV10-3 to TRBJ1-6; D gene unclear. Germline lookup yields CDR1 ENHRY and CDR2 SYGVKD. The V and J ends lost 6 bases and 10 bases respectively, with 10 bases between them. CDR3 length: 12 amino acids. The CDR3 sequence is CAIRNEGSPLHF. The CDR3 nucleotides read TGTGCCATCAGAAATGAAGGGTCACCCCTCCACTTT.